This T cell receptor beta chain is drawn from a study of T cell repertoires in cytomegalovirus infection. The germline V gene encodes CDR1 DFQATT and CDR2 SNEGSKA (reference sequence). This CDR3 has 14 residues. Trimming at V came to 5 bases and at J to 10 bases, leaving 12 bases not matched to a gene. TCRdb reprocessed the reads with MiXCR, giving one entry per CDR3 protein. The sample has about 150,000 distinct CDR3 sequences; 20% to 25% are singletons. Material for sequencing was PBMCs. This TCR was recovered from a human donor in good health (CMV status not recorded). Some clones in this sample may be carry-over from other donors' samples. The chain employs TRBV20-1 and TRBJ2-1, with 9 bases that match TRBD2. The DNA of the CDR3 is TGCAGTGCTGAAACTAGCGGGCGCGAGGGAGAGCAGTTCTTC. Its protein is CSAETSGREGEQFF.